One and the same sample provided the 2 T cell receptor beta chains below, sequenced in a study of T-cell memory formation after mild COVID-19. Via MiXCR, TCRdb re-called the 5' RACE reads, giving one row per CDR3 protein. The table lists some 330,000 distinct CDR3 sequences, roughly 21% of them singletons. The sample consisted of PBMCs or a T cell subset sorted from them (not recorded which). The receptor source for this set is an adult woman who had mild COVID-19 (a few samples of this study predate the infection). Cell type and time point are not known.

The chain couples TRBV5-1 to TRBJ1-1; possibly TRBD1 for D (6 bases). The CDR3 spans 14 residues. The V gene lost 4 bases and the J gene lost 4 bases, with 14 bases spanning the gap. The germline V gene has CDR1 SGHRS and CDR2 YFSETQ. DNA for the CDR3: TGCGCCAGCAGCGGTTTTGTACAGGGCACTGAAGCTTTCTTT. As protein: CASSGFVQGTEAFF.

This chain links TRBV12-3 or TRBV12-4 with TRBJ1-6; TRBD1 matches at 8 bases. The CDR3 length is 14 residues. After removal of 6 bases from V and 7 bases from J, the junction contained 5 bases not matched to a gene. The CDR3 region is CASRRTGGNSPLHF. CDR3 coding DNA: TGTGCCAGCAGGCGTACAGGGGGGAATTCACCCCTCCACTTT.